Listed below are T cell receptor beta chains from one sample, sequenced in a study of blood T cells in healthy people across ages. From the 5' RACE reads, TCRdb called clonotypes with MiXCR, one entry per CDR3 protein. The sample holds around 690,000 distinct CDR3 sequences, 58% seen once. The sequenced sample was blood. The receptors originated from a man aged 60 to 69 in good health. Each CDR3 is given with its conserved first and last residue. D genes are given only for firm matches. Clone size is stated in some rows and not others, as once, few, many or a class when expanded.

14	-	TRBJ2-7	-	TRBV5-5	CASSRDNYRSDQYF	TGTGCCAGCAGCCGGGACAACTACCGATCGGACCAGTACTTC
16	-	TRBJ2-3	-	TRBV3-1	CASSQGVSSVSDTQYF	TGTGCCAGCAGCCAAGGGGTCTCTAGCGTCTCAGATACGCAGTATTTT
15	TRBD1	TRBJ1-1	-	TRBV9	CASSLRTGGSTEAFF	TGTGCCAGCAGCTTAAGGACAGGAGGAAGCACTGAAGCTTTCTTT
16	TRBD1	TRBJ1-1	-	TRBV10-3	CAISPGQDRKNTEAFF	TGTGCCATCAGCCCCGGGCAGGACAGGAAAAACACTGAAGCTTTCTTT
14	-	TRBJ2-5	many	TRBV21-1	CASSQGGSGETQYF	TGTGCCAGCAGCCAAGGGGGGTCGGGAGAGACCCAGTACTTC
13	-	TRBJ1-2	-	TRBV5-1	CACSVAGNYGYTF	TGTGCCTGCAGCGTGGCGGGGAACTATGGCTACACCTTC
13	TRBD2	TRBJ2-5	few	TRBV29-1	CSVGTSGQETQYF	TGCAGCGTCGGGACTAGCGGCCAAGAGACCCAGTACTTC
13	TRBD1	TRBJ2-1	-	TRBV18	CASSWTGRNEQFF	TGTGCCAGCTCATGGACAGGGAGAAATGAGCAGTTCTTC
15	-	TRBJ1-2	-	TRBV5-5	CASSLPGEVYYGYTF	TGTGCCAGCAGCTTACCGGGGGAGGTATACTATGGCTACACCTTC
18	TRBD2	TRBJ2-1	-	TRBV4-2	CASSQEGTLAGSGNEQFF	TGTGCCAGCAGCCAAGAGGGGACACTAGCGGGAAGTGGTAATGAGCAGTTCTTC
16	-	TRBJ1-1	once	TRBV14	CASSPLWGAPDTEAFF	TGTGCCAGCAGCCCCCTGTGGGGGGCCCCAGACACTGAAGCTTTCTTT
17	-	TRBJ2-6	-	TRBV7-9	CASSLRPGESGANVLTF	TGTGCCAGCAGCTTAAGGCCAGGAGAGTCTGGGGCCAACGTCCTGACTTTC